The 13 T cell receptor beta chains presented below share a single source sample, sequenced in a study of control samples from healthy donors and cancer patients. Here immunoSEQ multiplex PCR was the method, and the copy in TCRdb shows in-frame clones only, minus some. The specimen's table records approximately 190,000 clones. Sequencing was carried out using blood. The receptors were gathered from a woman in her twenties or thirties in good health.

J is TRBJ2-5 and V is TRBV6-5; 10 nucleotides agree with TRBD2. The germline gives CDR1 MNHEY, CDR2 SVGAGI. The trim removed 4 bases at V and 0 bases at J, leaving 5 bases unmatched. The CDR3 has 16 residues. This CDR3 reads CASSSWTSGDQETQYF. CDR3 sequence (DNA): TGTGCCAGCAGTTCATGGACTAGCGGAGACCAAGAGACCCAGTACTTC.

The chain is built from TRBV4-1 and TRBJ1-1, with a tentative D call TRBD1 (5 bases). The CDR3 spans 16 residues. Trimming took 0 bases from V and 6 from J, leaving 17 bases between them. The germline gives CDR1 MGHRA, CDR2 YSYEKL. The CDR3 protein is CASSQESSGWGSEAFF. DNA of the CDR3: TGCGCCAGCAGCCAAGAAAGCAGTGGATGGGGGTCTGAAGCTTTCTTT.

V and J are TRBV6-2 or TRBV6-3 and TRBJ2-3; 7 bases line up with TRBD2. This CDR3 has 16 amino acids. Germline V gene lookup returns CDR1 MNHEY and CDR2 SVGEGT. J was trimmed by 0 bases and V by 6 bases; bases with no gene match: 9. CDR3 sequence: CASSEEGTTSTDTQYF. The CDR3 region has the DNA TGTGCCAGCAGCGAGGAGGGGACTACTAGCACAGATACGCAGTATTTT.

The chain links TRBV3-1 (or the pseudogene TRBV3-2) to TRBJ2-7, with D perhaps matching TRBD1 or TRBD2 (5 bases each). The germline V gene encodes CDR1 LGHDT and CDR2 YNNKEL (reference sequence). Trimming removed 5 bases at V and 2 bases at J, with 16 bases between. The CDR3 has 15 residues. CDR3: CASSSPWDAPYEQYF. The CDR3 DNA sequence: TGTGCCAGCAGCTCCCCCTGGGACGCACCCTACGAGCAGTACTTC.

J is TRBJ2-7 and V is TRBV10-1; D call uncertain. CDR1 and CDR2 (germline): WNHNN, SYGVQD (reference sequence). This CDR3 contains 13 residues. Trimming removed 3 bases from V and 3 bases from J, with 9 bases in between. The CDR3 DNA sequence: TGCGCCAGCAGTGAATCGGGCAGCTACGAGCAGTACTTC. Its protein product is CASSESGSYEQYF.

V usage is TRBV19 and J usage is TRBJ2-1, with 11 nucleotides matching TRBD2. The V segment lost 6 bases and the J segment 3 bases; nucleotides outside the gene matches: 4. This CDR3 comprises 15 residues. Germline loops: CDR1 LNHDA, CDR2 SQIVND (reference sequence). The CDR3 sequence: CASRPLAGGYNEQFF. In DNA form, the CDR3 reads TGTGCCAGTAGGCCTCTAGCGGGGGGCTACAATGAGCAGTTCTTC.

The rearrangement uses TRBV6-5 and TRBJ2-7; 7 nucleotides line up with TRBD2. The CDR3 has 11 amino acids. CDR1 and CDR2 from the germline V gene are MNHEY and SVGAGI. The V gene end was trimmed by 7 bases and the J gene end by 7 bases; junction bases not matched to a gene: 4. The CDR3 DNA follows: TGTGCCAGCATTAACGGGGGGGAGCAGTACTTC. It yields the protein CASINGGEQYF.

The gene calls are TRBV7-2 and TRBJ1-2, with 9 bases lining up with TRBD1. CDR1 and CDR2 (germline): SGHTA, FQGNSA. The CDR3 sequence is 14 residues long. The V and J ends lost 5 bases and 5 bases, in that order; junction bases with no gene match: 6. CDR3 DNA: TGTGCCAGCAGCGCCCAGGGACAGGGTTATGGCTACACCTTC. Encoded protein: CASSAQGQGYGYTF.

This chain links TRBV5-1 with TRBJ1-1, with D hard to call. CDR3 size: 14 residues. Germline CDR1 is SGHRS and CDR2 is YFSETQ. Trimming shortened V by 2 bases and J by 7 bases, and 15 bases separated the two germline ends. CDR3 amino acids: CASSFGRYKDEAFF. For the CDR3, the DNA is TGCGCCAGCAGCTTTGGACGTTACAAGGATGAAGCTTTCTTT.

The chain employs TRBV28 and TRBJ2-7; D gene ambiguous. V shed 7 bases and J shed 2 bases, with 12 bases lying between them. The CDR3 covers 13 residues. CDR1 MDHEN and CDR2 SYDVKM come from the germline V gene. Here the CDR3 DNA reads TGTGCCAGCAATAGTCTAGGAACCTACGAGCAGTACTTC. As protein: CASNSLGTYEQYF.

The V gene is TRBV6-2 or TRBV6-3, the J gene TRBJ1-1; D remains unclear. V lost 6 bases and J 0 bases, leaving 8 bases between the germline ends. The CDR3 loop spans 13 amino acids. Germline V gene lookup returns CDR1 MNHEY and CDR2 SVGEGT. The CDR3 is CASSPGMNTEAFF. CDR3 nucleotides: TGTGCCAGCAGCCCGGGTATGAACACTGAAGCTTTCTTT.

The chain couples TRBV14 to TRBJ2-7; D ambiguous. The ends were cut back, 0 bases at V and 4 bases at J, with 13 bases in the middle. Germline CDR1 is SGHDN and CDR2 is FVKESK. CDR3 length: 15 amino acids. CDR3 residues: CASSQEDVPHYEQYF. For the CDR3, the DNA is TGTGCCAGCAGCCAAGAAGACGTACCGCATTACGAGCAGTACTTC.

This sequence joins TRBV7-8 and TRBJ2-7; D may be TRBD2 (6 bases). The germline V gene has CDR1 SGHVS and CDR2 FQNEAQ. The CDR3 runs to 15 residues. Trimming left V 1 base short and J 1 base short, with 11 bases between. CDR3 DNA: TGTGCCAGCAGCTTAGGCGGGGAAGGATCCTACGAGCAGTACTTC. Protein sequence: CASSLGGEGSYEQYF.